The next 8 T cell receptor beta chains were all read from a single sample in a study of radiotherapy plus CTLA-4 blockade in lung cancer (dated by TCRdb to the late 2010s). The method behind the library was the immunoSEQ multiplex PCR assay. What TCRdb holds here is the immuneACCESS table cut down to in-frame rearrangements. Part of the clones is not present; checked against another copy, under half of the missing clones reflect an unresolved V gene, and the others are unexplained. Present in this sample are approximately 40,000 clones, about 86% of which were seen just once. The ten largest clones capture approximately 23% of the sample. The specimen comprised peripheral blood, sampled from a patient treated with radiotherapy plus ipilimumab. All receptors come from a human donor with non-small cell lung cancer whose response to radiotherapy plus ipilimumab could not be evaluated.

The V call is TRBV11-2, the J call TRBJ2-2; 7 bases fit TRBD2. V shed 5 bases and J 6 bases; nucleotides not matched to a gene: 9. The CDR3 is 15 amino acids. Germline CDR1 SGHAT, CDR2 FQNNGV. This chain's CDR3 is CASSPTGAGAGELFF. The CDR3 DNA follows: TGTGCCAGCAGCCCCACCGGGGCGGGAGCCGGGGAGCTGTTTTTT. Based on the CDR3 plus reference TRBV11-2 and TRBJ2-2, the full variable domain is EAGVAQSPRYKIIEKRQSVAFWCNPISGHATLYWYQQILGQGPKLLIQFQNNGVVDDSQLPKDRFSAERLKGVDSTLKIQPAKLEDSAVYLCASSPTGAGAGELFFGEGSRLTVL.

The J gene is TRBJ2-7, the V gene TRBV19; a possible D gene is TRBD1 (7 bases). This CDR3 is built from 14 residues. Germline CDR1 reads LNHDA; CDR2 reads SQIVND (reference sequence). Trimming left V 4 bases short and J 2 bases short, with 12 bases between. CDR3 protein: CASSSGDRPYEQYF. The CDR3 DNA sequence: TGTGCCAGTAGTAGCGGGGACAGACCCTACGAGCAGTACTTC.

The CDR3 spells CASRKDPLGSPPGSNRETQYF. The CDR3 DNA reads as TGTGCCAGCAGAAAGGACCCCCTAGGGAGCCCTCCGGGCTCAAATCGGGAGACCCAGTACTTC. The genes are TRBV21-1 and TRBJ2-5; the table calls TRBD2, which could not be checked here. TRBV21-1 is a pseudogene. The CDR3 totals 21 residues.

This chain links TRBV4-1 with TRBJ2-1, with D possibly matching TRBD1 (6 bases). This CDR3 is built from 15 residues. The ends were cut back, 4 bases at V and 5 bases at J, with 15 bases in the middle. Germline CDR1 MGHRA, CDR2 YSYEKL. CDR3 sequence reads: CASSRRGSLDNEQFF. DNA of the CDR3: TGCGCCAGCAGCCGTAGGGGGAGCCTCGACAATGAGCAGTTCTTC.

This clone was seen once. V gene TRBV7-2 combines with J gene TRBJ1-1; D is ambiguous. CDR1 and CDR2 from the germline V gene are SGHTA and FQGNSA. The CDR3 covers 14 residues. With 1 base removed from V and 4 bases from J, the gap between germline ends came to 10 bases. CDR3 sequence: CASSLGSSSTEAFF. DNA for the CDR3: TGTGCCAGCAGCTTAGGAAGTTCGAGCACTGAAGCTTTCTTT.

This clone was detected only a few times. This chain links TRBV6-1 with TRBJ1-3, with D perhaps matching TRBD1 (5 bases). The CDR3 is 15 amino acids. Trimming shortened V by 7 bases and J by 0 bases, and 13 bases separated the two germline ends. Per the germline V gene, CDR1 is MNHNS and CDR2 is SASEGT. CDR3 coding DNA: TGTGCCAGCAATTTTGACAGTGACTCTGGAAACACCATATATTTT. Translating gives CASNFDSDSGNTIYF.

The chain combines TRBV5-1 with TRBJ2-7; D is perhaps TRBD2 (5 bases). Germline V gene sequence: CDR1 SGHRS, CDR2 YFSETQ. The CDR3 totals 14 residues. V shed 5 bases and J shed 4 bases, with 16 bases lying between them. DNA for the CDR3: TGCGCCAGCAGAGCGGTCTATGGCCCTTACGAGCAGTACTTC. Translating it yields CASRAVYGPYEQYF.

The V and J genes are TRBV6-5 and TRBJ2-7; no clear D gene. V lost 2 bases and J 3 bases, leaving 17 bases between the germline ends. The CDR3 length is 16 residues. The germline CDR1 and CDR2 sequences are MNHEY and SVGAGI. The chain's CDR3 is CASSYRAPKIYYEQYF. The DNA of the CDR3 is TGTGCCAGCAGTTACCGCGCTCCCAAGATATACTACGAGCAGTACTTC.